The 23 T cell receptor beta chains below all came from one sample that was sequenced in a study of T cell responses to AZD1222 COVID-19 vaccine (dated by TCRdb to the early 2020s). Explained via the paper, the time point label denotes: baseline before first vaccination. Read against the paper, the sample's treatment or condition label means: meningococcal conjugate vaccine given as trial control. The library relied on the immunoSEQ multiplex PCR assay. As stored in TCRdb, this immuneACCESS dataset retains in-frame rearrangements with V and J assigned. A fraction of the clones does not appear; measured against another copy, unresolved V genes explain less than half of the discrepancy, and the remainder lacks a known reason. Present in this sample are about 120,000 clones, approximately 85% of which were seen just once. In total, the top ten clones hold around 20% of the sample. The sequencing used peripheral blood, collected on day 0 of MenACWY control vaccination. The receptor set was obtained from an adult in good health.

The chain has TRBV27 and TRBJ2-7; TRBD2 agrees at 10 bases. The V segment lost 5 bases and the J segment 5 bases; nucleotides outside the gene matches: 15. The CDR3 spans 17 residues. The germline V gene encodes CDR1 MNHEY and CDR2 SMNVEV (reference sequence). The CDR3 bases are TGTGCCAGCAGTCTCAGCGGGAGGGCACCGTTGGTCCACGAGCAGTACTTC. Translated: CASSLSGRAPLVHEQYF.

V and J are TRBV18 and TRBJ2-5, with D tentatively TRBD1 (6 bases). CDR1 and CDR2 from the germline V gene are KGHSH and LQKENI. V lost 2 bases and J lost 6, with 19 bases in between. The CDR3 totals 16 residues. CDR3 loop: CASSPSKTGRSQTQYF. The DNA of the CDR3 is TGTGCCAGCTCACCATCTAAGACAGGCCGAAGTCAGACCCAGTACTTC.

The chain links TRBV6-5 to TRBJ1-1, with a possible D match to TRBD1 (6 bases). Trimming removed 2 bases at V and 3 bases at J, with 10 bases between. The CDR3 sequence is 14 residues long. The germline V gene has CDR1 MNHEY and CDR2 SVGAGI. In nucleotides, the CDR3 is TGTGCCAGCAGTTACAGAGGGGGGTACACTGAAGCTTTCTTT. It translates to CASSYRGGYTEAFF.

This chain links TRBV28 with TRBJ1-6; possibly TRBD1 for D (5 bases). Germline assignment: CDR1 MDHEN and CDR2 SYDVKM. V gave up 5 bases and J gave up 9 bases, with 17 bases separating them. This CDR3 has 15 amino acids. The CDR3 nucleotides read TGTGCCAGCAGTCCCGGCCCTGCGAGGGGTTCACCCCTCCACTTT. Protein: CASSPGPARGSPLHF. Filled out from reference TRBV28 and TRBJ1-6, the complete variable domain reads DVKVTQSSRYLVKRTGEKVFLECVQDMDHENMFWYRQDPGLGLRLIYFSYDVKMKEKGDIPEGYSVSREKKERFSLILESASTNQTSMYLCASSPGPARGSPLHFGNGTRLTVT.

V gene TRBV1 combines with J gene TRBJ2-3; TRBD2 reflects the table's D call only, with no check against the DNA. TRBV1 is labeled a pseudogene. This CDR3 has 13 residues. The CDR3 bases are TGCACCAGCAGCCAAGATACACTATATACGCAGTATTTT. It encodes CTSSQDTLYTQYF.

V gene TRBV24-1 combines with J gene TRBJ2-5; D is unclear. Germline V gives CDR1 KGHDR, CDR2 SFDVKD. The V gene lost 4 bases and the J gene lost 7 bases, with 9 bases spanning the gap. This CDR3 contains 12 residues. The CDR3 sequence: CATSDADGTQYF. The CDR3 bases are TGTGCCACCAGTGACGCGGACGGGACCCAGTACTTC.

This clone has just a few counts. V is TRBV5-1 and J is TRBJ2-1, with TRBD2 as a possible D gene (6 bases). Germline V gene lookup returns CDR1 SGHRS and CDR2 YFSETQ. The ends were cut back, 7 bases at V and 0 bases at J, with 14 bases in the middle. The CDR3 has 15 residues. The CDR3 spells CASSDSGSSYNEQFF. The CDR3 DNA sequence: TGCGCCAGCTCAGATAGCGGTAGCTCCTACAATGAGCAGTTCTTC.

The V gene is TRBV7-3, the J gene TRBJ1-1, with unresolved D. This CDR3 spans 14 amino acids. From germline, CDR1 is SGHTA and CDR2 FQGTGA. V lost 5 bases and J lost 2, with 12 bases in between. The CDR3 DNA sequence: TGTGCCAGCAGCGTAGGCGCGGCTAACACTGAAGCTTTCTTT. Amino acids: CASSVGAANTEAFF. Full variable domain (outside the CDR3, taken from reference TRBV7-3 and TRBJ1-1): GAGVSQTPSNKVTEKGKYVELRCDPISGHTALYWYRQSLGQGPEFLIYFQGTGAADDSGLPNDRFFAVRPEGSVSTLKIQRTERGDSAVYLCASSVGAANTEAFFGQGTRLTVV.

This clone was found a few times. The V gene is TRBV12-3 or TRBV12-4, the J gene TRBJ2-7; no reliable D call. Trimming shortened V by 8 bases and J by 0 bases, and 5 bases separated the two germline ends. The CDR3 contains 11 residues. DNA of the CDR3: TGTGCCAGCGGGCGCTCCTACGAGCAGTACTTC. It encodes CASGRSYEQYF.

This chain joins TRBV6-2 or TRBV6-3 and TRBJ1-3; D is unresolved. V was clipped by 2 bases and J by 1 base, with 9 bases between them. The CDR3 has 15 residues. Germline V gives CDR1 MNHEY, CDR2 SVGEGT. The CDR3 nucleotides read TGTGCCAGCAGTTACCTCAAGTCTTCTGGAAACACCATATATTTT. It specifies CASSYLKSSGNTIYF.

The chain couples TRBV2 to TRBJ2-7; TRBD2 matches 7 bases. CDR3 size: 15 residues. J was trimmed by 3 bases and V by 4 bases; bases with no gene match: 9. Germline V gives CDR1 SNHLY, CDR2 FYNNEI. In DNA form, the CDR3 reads TGTGCCAGCAGTGTGTCAGCGGGATGGGTCTACGAGCAGTACTTC. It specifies CASSVSAGWVYEQYF.

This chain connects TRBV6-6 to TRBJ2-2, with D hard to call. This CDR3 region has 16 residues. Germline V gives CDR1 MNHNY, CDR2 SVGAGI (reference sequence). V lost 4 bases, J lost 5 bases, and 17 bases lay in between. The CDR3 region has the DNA TGTGCCAGCAGTTCCGTGGGAAGTAGCTGGACCGGGGAGCTGTTTTTT. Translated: CASSSVGSSWTGELFF.

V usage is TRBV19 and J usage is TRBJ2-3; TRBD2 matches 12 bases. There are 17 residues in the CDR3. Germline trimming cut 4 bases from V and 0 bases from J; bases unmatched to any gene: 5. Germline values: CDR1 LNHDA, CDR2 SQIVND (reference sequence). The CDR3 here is CASSRRTSGTSTDTQYF. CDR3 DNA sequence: TGTGCCAGTAGTAGGCGGACTAGCGGGACCAGCACAGATACGCAGTATTTT.

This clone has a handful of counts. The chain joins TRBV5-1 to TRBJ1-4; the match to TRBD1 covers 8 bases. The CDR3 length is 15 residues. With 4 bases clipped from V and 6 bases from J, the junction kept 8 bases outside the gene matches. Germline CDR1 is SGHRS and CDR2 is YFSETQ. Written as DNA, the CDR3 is TGCGCCAGCAGCGGGTCGGGACAGGCTGATGAAAAACTGTTTTTT. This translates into CASSGSGQADEKLFF.

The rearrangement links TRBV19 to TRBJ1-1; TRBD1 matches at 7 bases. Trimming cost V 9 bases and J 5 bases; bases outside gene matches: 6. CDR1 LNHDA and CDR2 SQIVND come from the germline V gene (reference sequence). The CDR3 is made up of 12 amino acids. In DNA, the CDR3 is TGTGCCAGCAAACAGGGGACGACTGAAGCTTTCTTT. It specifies CASKQGTTEAFF.

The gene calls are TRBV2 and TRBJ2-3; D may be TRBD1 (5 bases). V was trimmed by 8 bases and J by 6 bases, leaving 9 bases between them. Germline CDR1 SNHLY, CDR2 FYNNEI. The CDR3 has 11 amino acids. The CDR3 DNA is TGTGCCAGCGCTGGGGCTGATACGCAGTATTTT. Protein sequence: CASAGADTQYF.

The CDR3: CASSIPGPNTGELFF. The CDR3 coding sequence is TGTGCCAGTAGTATTCCAGGGCCGAACACCGGGGAGCTGTTTTTT. This rearrangement joins TRBV19 to TRBJ2-2, with TRBD1 as a possible D gene (5 bases). CDR3 length: 15 amino acids. The V gene's germline CDR1 is LNHDA and CDR2 SQIVND (reference sequence). V lost 3 bases, J lost 0 bases, and 8 bases lay in between.

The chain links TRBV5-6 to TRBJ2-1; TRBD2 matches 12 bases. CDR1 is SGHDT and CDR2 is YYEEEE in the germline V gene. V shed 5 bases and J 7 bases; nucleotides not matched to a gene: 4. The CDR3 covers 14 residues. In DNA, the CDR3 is TGTGCCAGCAGGCTAGCGGGAGGGGCGAATGAGCAGTTCTTC. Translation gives CASRLAGGANEQFF.

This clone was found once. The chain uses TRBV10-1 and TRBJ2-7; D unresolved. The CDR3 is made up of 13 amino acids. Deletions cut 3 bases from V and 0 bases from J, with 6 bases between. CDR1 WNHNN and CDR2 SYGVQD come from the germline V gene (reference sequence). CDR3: CASSEGSSYEQYF. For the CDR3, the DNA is TGCGCCAGCAGTGAAGGCAGCTCCTACGAGCAGTACTTC.

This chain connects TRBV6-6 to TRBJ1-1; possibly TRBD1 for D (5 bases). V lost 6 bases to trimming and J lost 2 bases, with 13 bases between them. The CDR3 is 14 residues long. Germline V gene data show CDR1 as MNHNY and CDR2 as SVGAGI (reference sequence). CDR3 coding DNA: TGTGCCAGCAGCTCCTTCGGGGCTAACACTGAAGCTTTCTTT. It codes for CASSSFGANTEAFF.

Written as DNA, the CDR3 is TGTGCCAGCAGTACGCCAGGGTCTGCCGGGGCCAACGTCCTGACTTTC. It codes for CASSTPGSAGANVLTF. The chain carries TRBV28 and TRBJ2-6; tentatively, D is TRBD1 (5 bases). Germline V gene lookup returns CDR1 MDHEN and CDR2 SYDVKM. Trimming took 5 bases from V and 4 from J, leaving 15 bases between them. The CDR3 has 16 amino acids.

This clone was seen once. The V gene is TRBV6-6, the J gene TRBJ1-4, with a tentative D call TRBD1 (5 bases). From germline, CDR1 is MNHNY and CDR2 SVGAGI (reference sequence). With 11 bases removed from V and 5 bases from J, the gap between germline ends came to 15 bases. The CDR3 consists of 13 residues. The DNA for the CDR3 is TGTGCCGTCGGGGGACCGATGAATGAAAAACTGTTTTTT. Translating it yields CAVGGPMNEKLFF.

The CDR3 region has the DNA TGTGCCAGTAGTAGAGAAGCGGGAGGACCCTACGAGCAGTACTTC. Translation gives CASSREAGGPYEQYF. The chain employs TRBV19 and TRBJ2-7, with 9 bases identical to TRBD2. The V gene's germline CDR1 is LNHDA and CDR2 SQIVND (reference sequence). V was pared by 4 bases and J by 2 bases, with 6 bases of the junction left unmatched. This CDR3 contains 15 residues.